Presented here are 25 T cell receptor beta chains from one specimen sequenced in a study of T cells after yellow fever vaccination. Each CDR3 protein gets one entry after TCRdb re-called the 5' RACE reads with MiXCR. The table records 90,000 to 130,000 distinct CDR3 sequences, 8.4% of them present only once. The sample here was CD8+ T cells sorted from PBMCs, taken 45 days after the yellow fever booster vaccination. The receptors were gathered from a man aged 25 to 45 who received the YFV17D yellow fever vaccine.

This clonotype was picked up many times. This rearrangement joins TRBV19 to TRBJ2-7; D is unclear. The germline gives CDR1 LNHDA, CDR2 SQIVND (reference sequence). The CDR3 covers 12 residues. Trimming pared 10 bases from V and 0 bases from J, leaving 10 bases between. The CDR3: CATEDRSYEQYF. The CDR3 DNA sequence: TGTGCCACAGAGGACCGCTCCTACGAGCAGTACTTC.

This clonotype occurred many times. The chain carries TRBV5-4 and TRBJ2-3, with a tentative D call TRBD2 (5 bases). Germline assignment: CDR1 SGHNT and CDR2 YYREEE (reference sequence). CDR3 length: 16 residues. V lost 0 bases and J 4 bases, leaving 15 bases between the germline ends. CDR3 sequence: CASSLELAVVADTQYF. The CDR3 coding sequence is TGTGCCAGCAGCTTGGAGCTAGCTGTTGTCGCAGATACGCAGTATTTT.

On this clonotype itself: A much larger clonotype is one base distant, so this may be a read error. This CDR3 reads CASSQDMAGEKSEQFF. CDR3 coding DNA: TGCGCCAGCAGCCAAGATATGGCGGGAGAGAAGAGTGAGCAGTTCTTC. V and J are TRBV4-3 and TRBJ2-1, with TRBD2 matching over 7 bases. V was clipped by 0 bases and J by 9 bases; unmatched bases: 11. The CDR3 length is 16 residues. The germline gives CDR1 LGHNA, CDR2 YSLEER.

This clonotype was detected a few times. One end of the junction does not line up with germline, which may come from a read error. This chain links TRBV7-6 with TRBJ2-1, with TRBD2 matching 11 bases. CDR1 is SGHVS, CDR2 FNYEAQ, per germline. This CDR3 comprises 13 residues. The CDR3 bases are TGTGCCAGCAGCCCCGTGGTAGCGGGAGGGAAGATCTTC. Amino acids: CASSPVVAGGKIF.

V is TRBV27 and J is TRBJ2-7; 11 bases fit TRBD2. Germline CDR1 and CDR2: MNHEY and SMNVEV (reference sequence). There are 13 residues in the CDR3. The ends lost 6 bases at V and 5 bases at J; junction bases unmatched: 3. CDR3 in amino acids: CASSGTSGHEQYF. CDR3 nucleotide sequence: TGTGCCAGCAGCGGGACTAGCGGCCACGAGCAGTACTTC.

This clonotype has a handful of counts. The chain carries TRBV3-1 and TRBJ2-6; perhaps D is TRBD1 or TRBD2 (6 bases each). The CDR3 runs 17 residues. CDR1 is LGHDT and CDR2 is YNNKEL in the germline V gene (reference sequence). The V end lost 2 bases, the J end lost 1 base, and 12 bases lay between the germline ends. The CDR3 region is CASSQPGAFSGANVLTF. The CDR3 nucleotides read TGTGCCAGCAGCCAACCGGGGGCTTTTTCTGGGGCCAACGTCCTGACTTTC.

This clonotype was counted many times. The chain employs TRBV9 and TRBJ2-1, with 11 bases matching TRBD2. The length of the CDR3 is 17 residues. Losses at the gene ends were 4 bases for V and 6 bases for J; bases not matched to a gene: 12. The germline CDR1 and CDR2 sequences are SGDLS and YYNGEE. For the CDR3, the DNA is TGTGCCAGCAGCTACCCTCCGGCAGGGACTAGCGGCAATGAGCAGTTCTTC. Encoded protein: CASSYPPAGTSGNEQFF.

This clonotype has at least ten counts. The J gene is TRBJ2-7, the V gene TRBV10-2, with TRBD2 as a possible D gene (6 bases). CDR1 is WSHSY, CDR2 SAAADI, per germline. This CDR3 is 12 amino acids long. V was clipped by 4 bases and J by 6 bases, with 10 bases between them. CDR3 DNA sequence: TGCGCCAGCAGTGTTGGTAGCGGCGAGCAGTACTTC. Its protein product is CASSVGSGEQYF.

This clonotype was seen at least ten times. This chain connects TRBV20-1 to TRBJ2-7; 10 nucleotides agree with TRBD2. CDR1 is DFQATT, CDR2 SNEGSKA, per germline (reference sequence). The CDR3 is made up of 15 amino acids. V lost 2 bases to trimming and J lost 0 bases; unmatched junction nucleotides: 4. This CDR3 reads CSARPLAGASYEQYF. The CDR3 DNA is TGCAGTGCTAGACCCCTAGCGGGGGCCTCCTACGAGCAGTACTTC.

Of note for this clonotype: One end of the junction varies from germline; a read error may be responsible. The chain uses TRBV6-2 or TRBV6-3 and TRBJ2-3, with no clear D. The germline V gene has CDR1 MNHEY and CDR2 SVGEGT. This CDR3 has 17 amino acids. CDR3 residues: CSSSYSPNGLSTDTQYF. CDR3 nucleotide sequence: TGTTCCAGCAGTTACTCGCCGAACGGCCTTAGCACAGATACGCAGTATTTT.

Ten or more counts support this clonotype. The chain employs TRBV7-9 and TRBJ1-6; tentatively, D is TRBD1 (5 bases). V lost 2 bases to trimming and J lost 13 bases, with 12 bases between them. CDR3 size: 13 residues. The germline gives CDR1 SEHNR, CDR2 FQNEAQ (reference sequence). CDR3 in amino acids: CASSLRGGNPLHF. The CDR3 DNA sequence: TGTGCCAGCAGCTTACGCGGGGGAAATCCCCTCCACTTT.

Concerning this clonotype itself: A read error may be the cause here, since a much bigger clone is one base away. CDR3 bases: TGCAGCGTTGAAGGGGGGCGGGCCGAGGACAATGAGCAGTTCTTC. Translating gives CSVEGGRAEDNEQFF. The rearrangement uses TRBV29-1 and TRBJ2-1, with D possibly being TRBD1 (6 bases). V was clipped by 1 base and J by 5 bases, with 15 bases between them. Germline V gives CDR1 SQVTM, CDR2 ANQGSEA. The CDR3 length is 15 residues.

This clonotype was recorded only once. A read error may be the cause here, since a much bigger clone is one base away. The chain employs TRBV5-1 and TRBJ2-3; 8 bases agree with TRBD2. The CDR3 runs 16 residues. Trimming at V came to 0 bases and at J to 7 bases, leaving 10 bases not matched to a gene. Germline CDR1 reads SGHRS; CDR2 reads YFSETQ. The DNA for the CDR3 is TGCGCCAGCAGCTTGGAGGGACTAGTGGGAGTGCATACGCAGTATTTT. It codes for CASSLEGLVGVHTQYF.

The chain recombines TRBV5-6 with TRBJ2-2; D gene ambiguous. Germline loops: CDR1 SGHDT, CDR2 YYEEEE. CDR3 size: 15 residues. V lost 5 bases and J lost 3, with 14 bases in between. CDR3 residues: CASRLHNHDTGELFF. In DNA form, the CDR3 reads TGTGCCAGCAGGCTTCATAATCACGACACCGGGGAGCTGTTTTTT.

A few counts support this clonotype. The chain links TRBV6-2 or TRBV6-3 to TRBJ2-7; TRBD2 is a possible D gene (6 bases). V gave up 0 bases and J gave up 2 bases, with 17 bases separating them. CDR1 and CDR2 from the germline V gene are MNHEY and SVGEGT. CDR3 length: 17 amino acids. CDR3 region: CASSYSIIRGSTYEQYF. CDR3 DNA sequence: TGTGCCAGCAGTTACTCGATAATTCGGGGGTCTACCTACGAGCAGTACTTC.

Concerning this clonotype itself: This could be a read error, since a much larger clone is one nucleotide away. This chain links TRBV6-2 or TRBV6-3 with TRBJ2-2; D is uncertain. The V gene lost 0 bases and the J gene lost 9 bases, with 2 bases spanning the gap. From germline, CDR1 is MNHEY and CDR2 SVGEGT. The CDR3 is 11 amino acids. The chain's CDR3 is CASSYSRELFF. In DNA form, the CDR3 reads TGTGCCAGCAGTTACTCCCGGGAGCTGTTTTTT.

This clonotype was detected a few times. This chain links TRBV7-7 with TRBJ2-5; D is possibly TRBD1 (6 bases). The CDR3 totals 15 residues. Trimming pared 5 bases from V and 1 base from J, leaving 14 bases between. Germline loops: CDR1 SSHAT, CDR2 FNYEAQ (reference sequence). The CDR3 is CASSPGHLLQETQYF. The CDR3 coding sequence is TGTGCCAGCAGCCCGGGACACCTACTCCAAGAGACCCAGTACTTC. The full variable domain, completed using reference TRBV7-7 and TRBJ2-5, is GAGVSQSPRYKVTKRGQDVTLRCDPISSHATLYWYQQALGQGPEFLTYFNYEAQPDKSGLPSDRFSAERPEGSISTLTIQRTEQRDSAMYRCASSPGHLLQETQYFGPGTRLLVL.

A few counts support this clonotype. The CDR3 DNA reads as TGTGCCAGCTCACCAAGGGCAGGAGGTGACGAGACCCAGTACTTC. Protein: CASSPRAGGDETQYF. J is TRBJ2-5 and V is TRBV18; maybe TRBD2 (5 bases). Per germline, CDR1 KGHSH and CDR2 LQKENI. Trimming stripped 2 bases from V and 5 bases from J, with 15 bases between. The CDR3 totals 15 residues.

Many counts were recorded for this clonotype. V is TRBV7-9 and J is TRBJ2-1; TRBD2 matches 8 bases. The CDR3 is 14 residues long. Germline lookup yields CDR1 SEHNR and CDR2 FQNEAQ (reference sequence). The J segment lost 8 bases and the V segment lost 6 bases, leaving 9 bases of the junction unmatched. CDR3 in DNA: TGTGCCAGCAGACCAGGTCTAGCGGGCCATGAGCAGTTCTTC. Encoded protein: CASRPGLAGHEQFF.

This clonotype was counted at least ten times. The chain links TRBV29-1 to TRBJ2-1; 16 bases align to TRBD2. The CDR3 sequence is 18 residues long. Germline CDR1 is SQVTM and CDR2 is ANQGSEA. The V and J ends lost 7 bases and 2 bases, in that order; junction bases with no gene match: 11. The CDR3 DNA follows: TGCAGCGCCGACCCGGGACTAGCGGGAGGGTTCGCCTACAATGAGCAGTTCTTC. Encoded protein: CSADPGLAGGFAYNEQFF.

This chain uses TRBV12-3 or TRBV12-4 with TRBJ2-5; 8 bases fit TRBD2. Trimming at V came to 6 bases and at J to 4 bases, leaving 13 bases not matched to a gene. This CDR3 comprises 16 residues. The CDR3 reads CASSHRGGALLETQYF. Written as DNA, the CDR3 is TGTGCCAGCAGCCATCGGGGGGGGGCCCTCTTAGAGACCCAGTACTTC.

This clonotype was counted many times. The genes are TRBV20-1 and TRBJ2-7; TRBD2 might be the D (6 bases). Trimming removed 0 bases at V and 4 bases at J, with 13 bases between. CDR1 DFQATT and CDR2 SNEGSKA come from the germline V gene (reference sequence). The CDR3 is 14 amino acids. The CDR3 sequence is CSARDLKREYEQYF. The CDR3 region has the DNA TGCAGTGCTAGAGATCTAAAACGGGAGTACGAGCAGTACTTC.

This clonotype was seen repeatedly, ten times or more. The J gene is TRBJ2-7, the V gene TRBV5-1; D gene unclear. Germline CDR1 and CDR2: SGHRS and YFSETQ. The ends were cut back, 4 bases at V and 5 bases at J, with 10 bases in the middle. The CDR3 contains 12 residues. The CDR3 region is CASSLLGHEQYF. Here the CDR3 DNA reads TGCGCCAGCAGCCTCTTGGGCCACGAGCAGTACTTC.

This clonotype was counted only a few times. V usage is TRBV7-9 and J usage is TRBJ2-7, with D tentatively TRBD1 (5 bases). This CDR3 is built from 12 residues. CDR1 SEHNR and CDR2 FQNEAQ come from the germline V gene (reference sequence). Trimming left V 5 bases short and J 4 bases short, with 9 bases between. The CDR3 here is CASSPDKYEQYF. The CDR3 DNA reads TGTGCCAGCAGCCCGGACAAGTACGAGCAGTACTTC.

This clonotype was found many times. The chain uses TRBV5-1 and TRBJ2-7, with D unclear. The CDR3 is 10 amino acids. Deletions cut 9 bases from V and 3 bases from J, with 7 bases between. CDR1 and CDR2 from the germline V gene are SGHRS and YFSETQ. The CDR3 sequence: CAKVHYEQYF. The CDR3 DNA reads TGCGCCAAAGTCCACTACGAGCAGTACTTC.